This entry is about one TCR beta chain. This record comes from a study of cytomegalovirus exposure and HLA in healthy donors. The PCR ran on 60 Vbeta and 13 Jbeta primers. Clones were sequenced by immunoSEQ multiplex PCR, and TCRdb holds only the in-frame ones, with some missing. The sample shows approximately 110,000 clones, approximately 80% of them seen only once. Between the trimmed V and J ends, which lost 9 bases and 5 bases, there was a span of 14 bases. Germline V gene sequence: CDR1 SGHTS, CDR2 YDEGEE. This CDR3 has 13 residues. This clonotype was sampled from a human donor in good health. Material: PBMCs. The chain employs TRBV5-8 and TRBJ1-4, with D hard to call. The CDR3 reads CANKLVRNEKLFF. In DNA, the CDR3 is TGTGCCAACAAGCTTGTCAGGAATGAAAAACTGTTTTTT. The entire variable domain, with the rest obtained from reference TRBV5-8 and TRBJ1-4, is as follows: EAGVTQSPTHLIKTRGQQATLRCSPISGHTSVYWYQQALGLGLQFLLWYDEGEERNRGNFPPRFSGRQFPNYSSELNVNALELEDSALYLCANKLVRNEKLFFGSGTQLSVL.